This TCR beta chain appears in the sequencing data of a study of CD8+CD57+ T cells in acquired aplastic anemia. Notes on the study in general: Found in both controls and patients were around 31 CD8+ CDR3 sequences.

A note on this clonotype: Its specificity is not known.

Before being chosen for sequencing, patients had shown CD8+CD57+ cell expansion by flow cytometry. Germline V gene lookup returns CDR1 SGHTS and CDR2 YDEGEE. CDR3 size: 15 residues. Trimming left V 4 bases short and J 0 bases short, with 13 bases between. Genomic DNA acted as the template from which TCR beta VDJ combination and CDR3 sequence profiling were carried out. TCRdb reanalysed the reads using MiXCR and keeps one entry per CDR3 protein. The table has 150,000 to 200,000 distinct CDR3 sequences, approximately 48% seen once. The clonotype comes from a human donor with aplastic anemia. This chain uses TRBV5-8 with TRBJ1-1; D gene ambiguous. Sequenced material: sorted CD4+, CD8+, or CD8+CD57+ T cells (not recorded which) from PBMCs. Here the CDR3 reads CASSTPGHMNTEAFF. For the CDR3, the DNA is TGTGCCAGCAGCACCCCCGGGCACATGAACACTGAAGCTTTCTTT.